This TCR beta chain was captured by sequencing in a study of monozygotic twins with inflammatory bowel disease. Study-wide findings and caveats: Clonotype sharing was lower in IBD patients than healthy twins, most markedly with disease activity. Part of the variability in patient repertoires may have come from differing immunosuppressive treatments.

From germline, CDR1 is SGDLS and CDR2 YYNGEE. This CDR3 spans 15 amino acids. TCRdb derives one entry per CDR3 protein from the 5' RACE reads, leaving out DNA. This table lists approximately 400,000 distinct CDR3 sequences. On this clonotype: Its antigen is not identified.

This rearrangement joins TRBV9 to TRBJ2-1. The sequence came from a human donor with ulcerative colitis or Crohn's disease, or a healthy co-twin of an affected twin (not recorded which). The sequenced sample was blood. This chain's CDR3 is CASSVVSGSYNEQFF.